This TCR beta chain emerged from a study of technical replicates of blood from four donors (TCRdb year 2017). V loses 1 base of germline sequence and J loses 1 base, and the interval between the two ends is 5 bases. From the cysteine through the phenylalanine, the CDR3 covers 14 amino acids. Kept here is only the CDR3 DNA, which spans 42 bases and is read in frame from base 1. CDR1 and CDR2, looked up from the germline V gene (reference sequence), are LNHNV and YYDKDF. Receptors were amplified or captured by the immunoSEQ multiplex PCR assay. TCRdb limited this immuneACCESS table to in-frame rearrangements with V and J called. A share of clones is missing; checked studies link under half to unresolved V genes, and the rest is unexplained. Recorded for this sample are tens of thousands of clones; roughly 94% of them occurred a single time. The ten largest clones represent about 0.39% of the sample.

Points on this clone: What antigen it recognizes has not been identified. No much larger clone exists at a distance of one base, and base qualities are not known.

The material sequenced was T cells isolated from PBMCs. The origin of this receptor is a human donor in good health. This receptor chain uses TRBV15 and TRBJ1-5; the D gene identity is not certain. The nucleotides read TGTGCCACCAGCAGAGGGAGCAGCAATCAGCCCCAGCATTTT. Its protein reads: CATSRGSSNQPQHF.